This T cell receptor beta chain was obtained from a study of OX40 agonist ivuxolimab in advanced cancers. The overall study: Previous treatment with anti-PD-1, anti-PD-L1 or anti-CTLA-4 therapy was allowed; 30% to 50% had received some. Findings and caveats of the study: Clonal expansion by week 6 occurred in CD4+ and CD8+ blood T cells (at 0.1 to 3.0 mg/kg).

Turning to this clone: The antigen remains undetermined.

V was shortened by 3 bases and J by 4 bases, with 18 bases between the two germline ends. Germline CDR1 KGHSH, CDR2 LQKENI. The CDR3 extends over 16 amino acids. Assay: immunoSEQ multiplex PCR; the TCRdb copy retains only in-frame clones and omits some. The sample includes 85,000 to 100,000 clones, over 75% seen only once; the top ten take 3% to 4%. This chain joins TRBV18 and TRBJ2-5, with D tentatively TRBD1 or TRBD2 (5 bases each). This clonotype was obtained from an adult with an advanced solid tumor such as melanoma, head and neck, liver or kidney cancer. Sample: CD4+ or CD8+ T cells sorted from blood, taken in a trial of the OX40 agonist ivuxolimab. The CDR3 loop reads CASSPSGPRDAETQYF. Written as DNA, the CDR3 is TGTGCCAGCTCACCCTCCGGGCCAAGGGACGCAGAGACCCAGTACTTC.